The clone carrying this T cell receptor beta chain was observed a handful of times. Unique molecular identifiers were built into the TCRbeta library. MiXCR, applied by TCRdb to the PCR reads, yields one record per CDR3 protein. Of hundreds of thousands of distinct CDR3 sequences in the sample, approximately 9.8% are singletons; the top ten hold over 9.5%. These data belong to a study of T-cell reconstitution after alpha-beta-depleted transplantation in children. The ends lost 5 bases at V and 8 bases at J; junction bases unmatched: 10. Germline loops: CDR1 SGHVS, CDR2 FQNEAQ. This CDR3 contains 15 residues.

This chain connects TRBV7-8 to TRBJ2-4; the match to TRBD1 covers 9 bases. Source: PBMCs from the stem cell graft donor, taken from the stem cell graft. This clonotype was obtained from a human donor who donated a stem cell graft to a child with SCID. The CDR3 sequence: CASSAGTGLWDIQYF. In DNA form, the CDR3 reads TGTGCCAGCAGCGCCGGGACAGGGCTTTGGGACATTCAGTACTTC. The whole variable domain, remainder taken from reference TRBV7-8 and TRBJ2-4, is GAGVSQSPRYKVAKRGQDVALRCDPISGHVSLFWYQQALGQGPEFLTYFQNEAQLDKSGLPSDRFFAERPEGSVSTLKIQRTQQEDSAVYLCASSAGTGLWDIQYFGAGTRLSVL.